The 15 T cell receptor beta chains below were found in one sample sequenced in a study of cytomegalovirus exposure and HLA in healthy donors. The PCR used 60 Vbeta and 13 Jbeta primers. Clones were read by immunoSEQ multiplex PCR, and TCRdb kept only the in-frame ones, dropping some. This table has over 150,000 clones, roughly 80% appearing once. Sequencing was performed on PBMCs. These receptors came from a man aged 18 to 29 in good health and CMV-seronegative.

The V and J genes are TRBV25-1 and TRBJ2-7; tentative D call: TRBD1 (6 bases). Germline loops: CDR1 MGHDK, CDR2 SYGVNS. Trimming shortened V by 6 bases and J by 6 bases, and 21 bases separated the two germline ends. The CDR3 totals 15 residues. In DNA form, the CDR3 reads TGTGCCAGCAGGGGGACGTCACAGGGCGGTTTCGAGCAGTACTTC. Protein: CASRGTSQGGFEQYF.

This chain links TRBV27 with TRBJ2-7; perhaps TRBD2 as D (5 bases). The CDR3 runs 14 residues. Germline V lookup: CDR1 MNHEY, CDR2 SMNVEV (reference sequence). V lost 5 bases to trimming and J lost 1 base, with 12 bases between them. The CDR3 loop reads CASSEGSSSYEQYF. In nucleotides, the CDR3 is TGTGCCAGCAGTGAAGGGAGTTCTTCCTACGAGCAGTACTTC.

This sequence joins TRBV6-1 and TRBJ1-2; 9 nucleotides match TRBD1. V shed 3 bases and J 7 bases; nucleotides not matched to a gene: 3. The CDR3 spans 13 residues. Germline V gene sequence: CDR1 MNHNS, CDR2 SASEGT. The chain's CDR3 is CASSETGGGGYTF. The CDR3 DNA sequence: TGTGCCAGCAGTGAGACAGGGGGGGGTGGCTACACCTTC.

There are a few counts of this clone. This chain uses TRBV4-2 with TRBJ2-2; TRBD2 aligns across 11 bases. This CDR3 is 17 amino acids long. Germline V CDR1 and CDR2: LGHNA, YNFKEQ. V gave up 0 bases and J gave up 1 base; unmatched junction bases: 1. CDR3 in DNA: TGTGCCAGCAGCCAAGATGGACTAGCGGGGAACACCGGGGAGCTGTTTTTT. Protein: CASSQDGLAGNTGELFF.

The CDR3 DNA reads TGCAGCGTTGACGGGGGGGCGAACACTGAAGCTTTCTTT. This encodes CSVDGGANTEAFF. The chain employs TRBV29-1 and TRBJ1-1, with D possibly matching TRBD1 (6 bases). The V gene's germline CDR1 is SQVTM and CDR2 ANQGSEA. V gave up 3 bases and J gave up 1 base, with 9 bases separating them. The CDR3 extends over 13 amino acids.

The chain has TRBV9 and TRBJ2-3; possibly TRBD1 for D (5 bases). This CDR3 spans 16 amino acids. Between the trimmed V and J ends, which lost 1 base and 2 bases, there was a span of 14 bases. The germline V gene has CDR1 SGDLS and CDR2 YYNGEE. The CDR3 sequence is CASSVRGRGLTDTQYF. The CDR3 DNA sequence: TGTGCCAGCAGCGTAAGGGGAAGGGGTCTCACAGATACGCAGTATTTT.

This chain uses TRBV5-4 with TRBJ1-1, with D perhaps TRBD1 (6 bases). The CDR3 runs 15 residues. The V gene lost 0 bases and the J gene lost 5 bases, with 14 bases spanning the gap. Germline CDR1 and CDR2: SGHNT and YYREEE (reference sequence). The CDR3 is CASSLAYREMTEAFF. DNA of the CDR3: TGTGCCAGCAGCTTGGCCTACAGGGAAATGACTGAAGCTTTCTTT.

V gene TRBV27 combines with J gene TRBJ2-7, with TRBD1 matching 9 bases. CDR1 MNHEY and CDR2 SMNVEV come from the germline V gene (reference sequence). Trimming took 0 bases from V and 5 from J; bases not matched to a gene: 5. This CDR3 has 15 residues. CDR3 sequence reads: CASSLSYRGHHEQYF. The CDR3 DNA sequence: TGTGCCAGCAGTTTATCTTACAGGGGGCACCACGAGCAGTACTTC.

The chain couples TRBV10-3 to TRBJ2-7; TRBD2 is a possible D gene (5 bases). V was cut by 7 bases and J by 6 bases, with 19 bases left in between. Per the germline V gene, CDR1 is ENHRY and CDR2 is SYGVKD. The CDR3 loop spans 14 amino acids. CDR3 DNA: TGTGCCATCAAGGCGCAGGAGGCTGGCCGCGAGCAGTACTTC. As protein: CAIKAQEAGREQYF.

This chain connects TRBV11-2 to TRBJ2-7; 7 bases agree with TRBD1. With 5 bases clipped from V and 0 bases from J, the junction kept 4 bases outside the gene matches. This CDR3 comprises 14 residues. Looked up from germline, CDR1 is SGHAT and CDR2 is FQNNGV. The CDR3 nucleotides read TGTGCCAGCAGCCGCCGGGACAGCTCCTACGAGCAGTACTTC. It codes for CASSRRDSSYEQYF.

This chain joins TRBV10-3 and TRBJ2-7; possibly TRBD1 for D (7 bases). V lost 6 bases to trimming and J lost 6 bases, with 18 bases between them. Per germline, CDR1 ENHRY and CDR2 SYGVKD. CDR3 length: 14 residues. As DNA, the CDR3 is TGTGCCATCAGCCTAGACAGGGCGGGGTTCGAGCAGTACTTC. Amino acid sequence: CAISLDRAGFEQYF.

The chain recombines TRBV2 with TRBJ1-1; D not certain. CDR1 is SNHLY and CDR2 is FYNNEI in the germline V gene. V was cut by 7 bases and J by 1 base, with 13 bases left in between. This CDR3 is built from 14 residues. The CDR3 sequence: CASTVEGGNTEAFF. The DNA for the CDR3 is TGTGCCAGCACCGTTGAGGGAGGGAACACTGAAGCTTTCTTT.

The chain is built from TRBV11-2 and TRBJ2-7; D unresolved. Germline loops: CDR1 SGHAT, CDR2 FQNNGV. The V end was cut by 4 bases, the J end by 1 base, with 20 bases between. This CDR3 comprises 17 residues. The CDR3 region is CASSSFPVPTKSYEQYF. The CDR3 DNA sequence: TGTGCCAGCAGCTCTTTCCCGGTCCCTACGAAGTCCTACGAGCAGTACTTC.

The chain carries TRBV7-2 and TRBJ2-1, with 16 positions matching TRBD2. V was clipped by 5 bases and J by 9 bases; unmatched bases: 7. The CDR3 length is 16 residues. Germline V gives CDR1 SGHTA, CDR2 FQGNSA. CDR3 bases: TGTGCCAGCAGCCCCCGGGGACTAGCGGGAGGGATTGAGCAGTTCTTC. Translation: CASSPRGLAGGIEQFF. The whole variable domain, remainder taken from reference TRBV7-2 and TRBJ2-1, is GAGVSQSPSNKVTEKGKDVELRCDPISGHTALYWYRQSLGQGLEFLIYFQGNSAPDKSGLPSDRFSAERTGGSVSTLTIQRTQQEDSAVYLCASSPRGLAGGIEQFFGPGTRLTVL.

The chain is built from TRBV5-1 and TRBJ2-2; possible D gene TRBD2, 6 bases. V gave up 1 base and J gave up 5 bases, with 12 bases separating them. The CDR3 loop spans 15 amino acids. Germline V lookup: CDR1 SGHRS, CDR2 YFSETQ. The CDR3 nucleotides read TGCGCCAGCAGCTTGTCACCAGGGAGGACCGGGGAGCTGTTTTTT. The encoded protein is CASSLSPGRTGELFF.